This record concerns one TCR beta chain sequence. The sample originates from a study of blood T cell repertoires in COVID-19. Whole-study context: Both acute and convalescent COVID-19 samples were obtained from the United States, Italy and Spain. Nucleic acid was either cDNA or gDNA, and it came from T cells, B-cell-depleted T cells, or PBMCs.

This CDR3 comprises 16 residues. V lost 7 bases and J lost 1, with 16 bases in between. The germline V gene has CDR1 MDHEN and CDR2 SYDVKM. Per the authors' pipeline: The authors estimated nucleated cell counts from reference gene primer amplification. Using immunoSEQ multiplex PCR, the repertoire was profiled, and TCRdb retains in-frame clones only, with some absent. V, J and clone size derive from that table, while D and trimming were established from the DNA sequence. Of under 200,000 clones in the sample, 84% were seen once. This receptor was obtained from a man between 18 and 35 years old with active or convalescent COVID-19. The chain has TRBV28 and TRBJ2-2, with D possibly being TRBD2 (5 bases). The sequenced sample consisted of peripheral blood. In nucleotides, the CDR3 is TGTGCCAGCACTGAGCGGTTGCGGTTGAACACCGGGGAGCTGTTTTTT. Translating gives CASTERLRLNTGELFF.